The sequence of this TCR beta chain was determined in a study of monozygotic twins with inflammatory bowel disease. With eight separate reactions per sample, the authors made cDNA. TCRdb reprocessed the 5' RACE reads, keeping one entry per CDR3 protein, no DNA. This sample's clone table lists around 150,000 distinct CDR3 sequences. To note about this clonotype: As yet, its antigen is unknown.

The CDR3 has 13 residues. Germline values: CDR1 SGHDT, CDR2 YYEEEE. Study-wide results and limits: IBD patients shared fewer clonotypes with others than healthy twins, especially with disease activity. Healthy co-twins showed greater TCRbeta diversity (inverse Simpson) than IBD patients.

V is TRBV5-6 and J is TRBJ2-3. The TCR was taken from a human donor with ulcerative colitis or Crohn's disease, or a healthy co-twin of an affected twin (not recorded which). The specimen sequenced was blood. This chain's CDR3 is CASTNLGTDTQYF.